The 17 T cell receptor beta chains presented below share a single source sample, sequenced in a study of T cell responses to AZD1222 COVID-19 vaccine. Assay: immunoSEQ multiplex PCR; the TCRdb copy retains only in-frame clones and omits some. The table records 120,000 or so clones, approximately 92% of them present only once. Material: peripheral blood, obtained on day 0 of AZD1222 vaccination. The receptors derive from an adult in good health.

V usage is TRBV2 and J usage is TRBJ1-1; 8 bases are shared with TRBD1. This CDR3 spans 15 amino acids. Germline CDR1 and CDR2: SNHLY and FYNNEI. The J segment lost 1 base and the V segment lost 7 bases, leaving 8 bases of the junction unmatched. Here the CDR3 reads CASIRDRTANTEAFF. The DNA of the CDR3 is TGTGCCAGCATCCGGGACAGGACGGCGAACACTGAAGCTTTCTTT.

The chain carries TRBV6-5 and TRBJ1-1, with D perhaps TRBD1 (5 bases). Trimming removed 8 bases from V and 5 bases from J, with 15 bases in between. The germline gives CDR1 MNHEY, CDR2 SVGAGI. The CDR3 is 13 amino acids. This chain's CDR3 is CASPLGGGTEAFF. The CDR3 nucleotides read TGTGCCAGCCCCCTGGGGGGTGGGACTGAAGCTTTCTTT.

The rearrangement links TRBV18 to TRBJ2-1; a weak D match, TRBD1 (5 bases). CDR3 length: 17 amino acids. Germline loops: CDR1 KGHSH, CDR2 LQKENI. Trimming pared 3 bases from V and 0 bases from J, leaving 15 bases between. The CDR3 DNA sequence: TGTGCCAGCTCACCGTCCAGGGTCCGAAGCTCCTACAATGAGCAGTTCTTC. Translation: CASSPSRVRSSYNEQFF.

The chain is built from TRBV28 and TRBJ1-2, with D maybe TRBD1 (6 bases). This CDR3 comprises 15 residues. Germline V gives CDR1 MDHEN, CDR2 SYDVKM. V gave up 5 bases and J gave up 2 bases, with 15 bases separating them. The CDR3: CASSPWDTRNYGYTF. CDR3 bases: TGTGCCAGCAGTCCTTGGGACACCAGAAACTATGGCTACACCTTC.

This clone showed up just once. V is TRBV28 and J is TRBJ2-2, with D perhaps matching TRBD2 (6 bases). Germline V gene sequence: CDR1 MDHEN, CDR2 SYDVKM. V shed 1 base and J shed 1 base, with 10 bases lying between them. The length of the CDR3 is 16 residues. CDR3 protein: CASSLLAGLNTGELFF. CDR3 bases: TGTGCCAGCAGTTTATTGGCGGGATTGAACACCGGGGAGCTGTTTTTT.

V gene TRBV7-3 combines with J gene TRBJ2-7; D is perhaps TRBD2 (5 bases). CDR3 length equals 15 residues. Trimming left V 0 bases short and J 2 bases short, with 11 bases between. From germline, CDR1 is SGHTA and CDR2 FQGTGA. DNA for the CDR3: TGTGCCAGCAGCTTAACGTACGGGAATGCCTACGAGCAGTACTTC. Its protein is CASSLTYGNAYEQYF.

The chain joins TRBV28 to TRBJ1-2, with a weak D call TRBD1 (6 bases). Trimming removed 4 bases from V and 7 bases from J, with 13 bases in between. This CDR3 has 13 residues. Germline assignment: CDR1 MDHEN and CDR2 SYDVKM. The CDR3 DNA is TGTGCCAGCAGTTCAACAGGGACGAGTGGCTACACCTTC. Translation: CASSSTGTSGYTF.

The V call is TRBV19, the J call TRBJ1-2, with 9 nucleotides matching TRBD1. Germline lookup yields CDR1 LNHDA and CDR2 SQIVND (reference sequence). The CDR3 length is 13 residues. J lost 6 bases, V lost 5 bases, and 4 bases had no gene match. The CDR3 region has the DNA TGTGCCAGTAGTGTCGGGACAGGGAATGGCTACACCTTC. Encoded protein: CASSVGTGNGYTF.

CDR3 DNA sequence: TGTGCCTGGAGTAACTCTGCGGTGGATACGCAGTATTTT. This codes for CAWSNSAVDTQYF. The chain uses TRBV30 and TRBJ2-3; no definite D call. This CDR3 has 13 amino acids. Germline V lookup: CDR1 GTSNPN, CDR2 SVGIG (reference sequence). Trimming took 2 bases from V and 6 from J, leaving 12 bases between them.

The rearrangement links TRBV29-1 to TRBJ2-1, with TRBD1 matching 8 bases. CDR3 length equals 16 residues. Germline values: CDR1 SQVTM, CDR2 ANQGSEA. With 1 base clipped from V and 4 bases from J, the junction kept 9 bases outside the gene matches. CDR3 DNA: TGCAGCGTTGAAGTCCCAGGACAGGGAGAGTACAATGAGCAGTTCTTC. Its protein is CSVEVPGQGEYNEQFF.

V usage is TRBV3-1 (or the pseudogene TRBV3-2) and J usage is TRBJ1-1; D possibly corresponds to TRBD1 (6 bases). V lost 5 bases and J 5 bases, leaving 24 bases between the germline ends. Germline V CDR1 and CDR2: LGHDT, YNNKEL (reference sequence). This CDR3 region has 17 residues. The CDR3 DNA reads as TGTGCCAGCAGCGGATCTCCCTGGGAGACAGGACGAACTGAAGCTTTCTTT. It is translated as CASSGSPWETGRTEAFF.

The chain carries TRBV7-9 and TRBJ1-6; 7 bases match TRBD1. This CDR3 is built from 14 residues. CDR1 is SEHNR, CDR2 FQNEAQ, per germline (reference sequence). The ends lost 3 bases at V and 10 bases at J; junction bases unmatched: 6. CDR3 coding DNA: TGTGCCAGCAGCTTCACAGGGGCTCAATCACCCCTCCACTTT. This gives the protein CASSFTGAQSPLHF.

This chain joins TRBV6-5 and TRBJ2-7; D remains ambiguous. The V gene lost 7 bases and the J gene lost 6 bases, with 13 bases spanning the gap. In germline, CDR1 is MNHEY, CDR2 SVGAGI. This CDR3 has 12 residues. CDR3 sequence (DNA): TGTGCCAGCACTAACACGGGTCGCGAGCAGTACTTC. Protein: CASTNTGREQYF.

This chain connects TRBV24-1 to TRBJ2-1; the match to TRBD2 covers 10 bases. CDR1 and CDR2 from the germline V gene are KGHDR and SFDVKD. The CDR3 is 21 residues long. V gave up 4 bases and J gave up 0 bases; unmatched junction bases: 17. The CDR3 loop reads CATSDSKGGAGGQSSYNEQFF. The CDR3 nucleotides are TGTGCCACCAGTGACTCCAAGGGGGGAGCGGGAGGGCAAAGCTCCTACAATGAGCAGTTCTTC.

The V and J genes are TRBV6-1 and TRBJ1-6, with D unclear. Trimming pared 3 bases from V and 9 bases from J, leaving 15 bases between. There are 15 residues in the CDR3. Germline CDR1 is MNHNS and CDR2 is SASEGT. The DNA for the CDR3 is TGTGCCAGCAGTGAGCAGCCGGGCCCCGCTTCACCCCTCCACTTT. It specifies CASSEQPGPASPLHF.

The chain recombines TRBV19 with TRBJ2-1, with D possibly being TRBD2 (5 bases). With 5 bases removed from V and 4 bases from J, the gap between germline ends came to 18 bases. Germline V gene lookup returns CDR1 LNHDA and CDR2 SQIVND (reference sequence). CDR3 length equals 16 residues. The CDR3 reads CASSLIHTRGYNEQFF. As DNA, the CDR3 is TGTGCCAGTAGTCTAATTCATACCCGAGGGTACAATGAGCAGTTCTTC.

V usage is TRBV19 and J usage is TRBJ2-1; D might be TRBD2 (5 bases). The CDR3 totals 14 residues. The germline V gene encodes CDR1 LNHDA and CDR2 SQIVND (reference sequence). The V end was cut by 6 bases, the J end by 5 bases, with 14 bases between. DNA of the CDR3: TGTGCCAGTAGCCGCCGGGGAGTAGACAATGAGCAGTTCTTC. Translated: CASSRRGVDNEQFF.